The rows below give T cell receptor beta chains drawn from one sample of a study of HIV-infected patients and healthy controls. Each CDR3 protein is one row after TCRdb ran MiXCR on the 5' RACE reads. Altogether some 19,000 distinct CDR3 sequences are present, around 10% being singletons, with the ten largest covering around 3.3%. The material sequenced was blood. The receptors come from an adult in good health. The CDR3 runs from the conserved cysteine through the conserved F or W. The order of the fields is V gene, CDR3 protein.

V gene: TRBV7-6
CDR3 protein: CASSVPGIQETQYF

V gene: TRBV30
CDR3 protein: CAWSVHGINYGYTF

V gene: TRBV11-2
CDR3 protein: CASSLDWAYTGELFF

V gene: TRBV29-1
CDR3 protein: CSVPGGTGELFF

V gene: TRBV29-1
CDR3 protein: CSVVVSRGDYGYTF

V gene: TRBV12-5
CDR3 protein: CASAQGGYTDTQYF

V gene: TRBV7-9
CDR3 protein: CASSLALARYNEQFF

V gene: TRBV4-2
CDR3 protein: CASSQDLASGYTSTDTQYF

V gene: TRBV6-2/TRBV6-3
CDR3 protein: CASSYGQDGYTF

V gene: TRBV28
CDR3 protein: CASSSYGSSSSYEQYF

V gene: TRBV7-6
CDR3 protein: CASSLEGLQETQYF

V gene: TRBV19
CDR3 protein: CASRGDKGQFF

V gene: TRBV6-5
CDR3 protein: CASSYGGVSHEQYF

V gene: TRBV6-2/TRBV6-3
CDR3 protein: CASSYWAGARDSGEQYF

V gene: TRBV7-9
CDR3 protein: CASSLPGHYQETQYF

V gene: TRBV12-3/TRBV12-4
CDR3 protein: CASSFSYQETQYF

V gene: TRBV28
CDR3 protein: CASSFAASGRAKNTQYF

V gene: TRBV30
CDR3 protein: CAWSVQTRLNTEAFF

V gene: TRBV20-1
CDR3 protein: CSARDSGRLNTQYF

V gene: TRBV7-2
CDR3 protein: CASSAAGLALGWADTQYF

V gene: TRBV6-5
CDR3 protein: CASSPTSPGNEQFF

V gene: TRBV20-1
CDR3 protein: CSAMASGRSELFF

V gene: TRBV12-3/TRBV12-4
CDR3 protein: CASSLFPSEAFF

V gene: TRBV7-9
CDR3 protein: CASSFEREVYGYTF

V gene: TRBV20-1
CDR3 protein: CSAEVGAAKNIQYF

V gene: TRBV5-1
CDR3 protein: CASSSAAGPTRSSGHEQYF

V gene: TRBV18
CDR3 protein: CASSPLAGATNTGELFF

V gene: TRBV20-1
CDR3 protein: CSARARGQYTSGITDTQYF

V gene: TRBV28
CDR3 protein: CASSFAIGSMETQYF

V gene: TRBV6-5
CDR3 protein: CASSYSFGSRPAEQYF

V gene: TRBV7-2
CDR3 protein: CASSLGWGEEKLFF

V gene: TRBV19
CDR3 protein: CASSPSGSTDTQYF

V gene: TRBV29-1
CDR3 protein: CSVAWFSSEQYF

V gene: TRBV6-5
CDR3 protein: CASSFQISGANVLTF

V gene: TRBV7-7
CDR3 protein: CASSLQSSGSNEQFF

V gene: TRBV20-1
CDR3 protein: CSAGAAGTSGGGPTDTQYF

V gene: TRBV3-1
CDR3 protein: CASSPASFSDEQYF

V gene: TRBV30
CDR3 protein: CAWSVYPTGELFF

V gene: TRBV3-1
CDR3 protein: CASSGGTSGRGDEQFF

V gene: TRBV5-1
CDR3 protein: CASSFRLARDEQFF